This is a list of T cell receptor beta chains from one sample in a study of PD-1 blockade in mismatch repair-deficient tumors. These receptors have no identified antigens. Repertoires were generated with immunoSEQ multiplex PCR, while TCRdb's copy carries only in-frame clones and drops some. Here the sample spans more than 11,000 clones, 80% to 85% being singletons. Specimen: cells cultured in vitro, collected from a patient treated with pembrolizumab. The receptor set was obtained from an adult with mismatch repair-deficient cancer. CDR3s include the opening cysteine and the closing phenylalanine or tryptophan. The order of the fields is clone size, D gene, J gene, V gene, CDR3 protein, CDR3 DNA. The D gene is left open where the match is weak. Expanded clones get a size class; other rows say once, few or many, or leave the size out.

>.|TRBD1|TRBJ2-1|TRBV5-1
CASSTYRGPPINEQFF
TGCGCCAGCAGCACCTACAGGGGCCCCCCCATCAATGAGCAGTTCTTC
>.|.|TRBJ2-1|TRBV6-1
CASMGLYNEQFF
TGTGCCAGCATGGGCCTTTACAATGAGCAGTTCTTC
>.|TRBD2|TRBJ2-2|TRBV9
CASSVASGRAGTGELFF
TGTGCCAGCAGCGTAGCCAGCGGGAGGGCCGGGACCGGGGAGCTGTTTTTT
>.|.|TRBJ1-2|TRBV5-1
CASSLGGRLYGYTF
TGCGCCAGCAGCTTGGGGGGACGGTTATATGGCTACACCTTC
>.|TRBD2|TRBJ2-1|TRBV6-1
CASRPGLEDNEQFF
TGTGCCAGCAGACCGGGACTAGAAGACAATGAGCAGTTCTTC
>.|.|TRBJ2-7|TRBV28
CASSIYLTRDTRNYEQYF
TGTGCCAGCAGCATATACCTTACCCGGGACACCAGAAACTACGAGCAGTACTTC
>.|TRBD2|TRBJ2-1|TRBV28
CASTLGSSGKIFF
TGTGCCAGCACCTTGGGTTCGAGCGGGAAAATATTCTTC
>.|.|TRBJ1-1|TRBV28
CASSFTGAGNTEAFF
TGTGCCAGCAGTTTTACTGGAGCCGGGAACACTGAAGCTTTCTTT
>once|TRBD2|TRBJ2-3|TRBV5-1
CASSFSGRADTQYF
TGCGCCAGCAGCTTTAGCGGGAGGGCAGATACGCAGTATTTT
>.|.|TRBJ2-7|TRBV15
CATSRGLANSLYEQYF
TGTGCCACCAGCAGAGGGCTAGCCAATTCACTGTACGAGCAGTACTTC
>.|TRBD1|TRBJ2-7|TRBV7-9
CASSRGQGNEQYF
TGTGCCAGCAGCCGGGGACAGGGGAACGAGCAGTACTTC
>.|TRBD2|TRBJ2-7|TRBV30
CARNEGGRSILEQYF
TGTGCTCGAAACGAGGGCGGGAGGTCTATTTTAGAGCAGTACTTC
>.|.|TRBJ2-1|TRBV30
CAWSVSSRGEQFF
TGTGCCTGGAGTGTATCTTCCAGGGGTGAGCAGTTCTTC
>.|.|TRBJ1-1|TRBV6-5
CASSYWGTANTEAFF
TGTGCCAGCAGTTACTGGGGGACCGCGAACACTGAAGCTTTCTTT
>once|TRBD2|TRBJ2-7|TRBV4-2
CAGSHTSGDTYEQYF
TGTGCCGGCAGCCACACTAGCGGGGACACCTACGAGCAGTACTTC
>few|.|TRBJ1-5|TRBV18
CASSPDGGNQPQHF
TGTGCCAGCTCACCCGACGGGGGGAATCAGCCCCAGCATTTT
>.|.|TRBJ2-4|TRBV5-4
CASSQPGAAKNIQYF
TGTGCCAGCAGCCAACCGGGGGCAGCCAAAAACATTCAGTACTTC
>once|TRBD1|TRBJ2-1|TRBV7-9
CASSLTGVGEQFF
TGTGCCAGCAGCTTAACAGGGGTAGGGGAGCAGTTCTTC
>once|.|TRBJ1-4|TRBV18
CASSRDIEKLFF
TGTGCCAGCTCAAGGGACATCGAAAAACTGTTTTTT
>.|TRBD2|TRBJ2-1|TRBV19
CASSREAAYNEQFF
TGTGCCAGTAGTCGGGAGGCCGCTTACAATGAGCAGTTCTTC
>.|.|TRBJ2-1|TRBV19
CASSPRPNNEQFF
TGTGCCAGTAGTCCTCGACCCAACAATGAGCAGTTCTTC
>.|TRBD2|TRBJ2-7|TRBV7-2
CASSLDTSGAYEQYF
TGTGCCAGCAGCTTAGATACTAGCGGGGCCTACGAGCAGTACTTC
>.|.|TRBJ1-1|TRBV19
CASSPKEGFPEAFF
TGTGCCAGTAGTCCGAAAGAAGGGTTCCCTGAAGCTTTCTTT
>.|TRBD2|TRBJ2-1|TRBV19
CASSGSSPLAHNEQFF
TGTGCCAGTAGTGGATCAAGCCCACTAGCGCACAATGAGCAGTTCTTC
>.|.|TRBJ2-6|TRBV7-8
CASSRTSGANVLTF
TGTGCCAGCAGCCGTACCTCTGGGGCCAACGTCCTGACTTTC
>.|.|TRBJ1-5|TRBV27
CASSKQISGRLDLSNQPQHF
TGTGCCAGCAGCAAACAAATATCGGGACGACTAGACTTGAGCAATCAGCCCCAGCATTTT
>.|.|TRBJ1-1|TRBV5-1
CASSLGIGSMNTEAFF
TGCGCCAGCAGCTTGGGTATCGGGAGCATGAACACTGAAGCTTTCTTT
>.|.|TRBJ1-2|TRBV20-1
CSADWNYGYTF
TGCAGTGCGGACTGGAACTATGGCTACACCTTC
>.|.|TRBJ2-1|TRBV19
CASSKGPYSYNEQFF
TGTGCCAGTAGTAAAGGGCCTTATTCCTACAATGAGCAGTTCTTC
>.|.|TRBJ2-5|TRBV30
CAWSTAGEQETQYF
TGTGCCTGGAGTACGGCAGGGGAGCAAGAGACCCAGTACTTC
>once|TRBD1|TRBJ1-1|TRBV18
CASSYGQGYGEAFF
TGTGCCAGCTCATACGGACAGGGGTACGGTGAAGCTTTCTTT
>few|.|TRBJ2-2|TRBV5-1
CASSLDRIAGELFF
TGCGCCAGCAGCTTAGACAGGATTGCCGGGGAGCTGTTTTTT
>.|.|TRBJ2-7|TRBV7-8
CASSPLGGYEQYF
TGTGCCAGCAGCCCCTTAGGCGGGTACGAGCAGTACTTC
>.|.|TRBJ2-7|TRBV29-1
CSVGTTYEQYF
TGCAGCGTTGGGACTACCTACGAGCAGTACTTC
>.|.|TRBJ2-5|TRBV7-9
CASSLGWAPQETQYF
TGTGCCAGCAGCCTCGGGTGGGCCCCTCAAGAGACCCAGTACTTC
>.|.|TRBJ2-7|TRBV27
CASSLVAGRYEQYF
TGTGCCAGCAGTTTGGTGGCGGGTCGGTACGAGCAGTACTTC
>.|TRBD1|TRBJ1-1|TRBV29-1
CSVAGTGGTEAFF
TGCAGCGTCGCCGGGACAGGCGGAACTGAAGCTTTCTTT